This note documents a single TCR beta chain sequence. The data derive from a study of blood T cell repertoires in COVID-19. The protocol was immunoSEQ multiplex PCR, while the TCRdb copy is restricted to in-frame clones and leaves out a portion. The table has 130,000 to 150,000 clones, around 87% seen once. V dropped 0 bases and J dropped 2; count of bases not matched to a gene: 8. Germline-derived CDR1 and CDR2 are LGHNA and YSLEER. This CDR3 has 17 amino acids. V gene TRBV4-3 combines with J gene TRBJ2-7, with 9 bases aligning to TRBD2. The sequenced sample consisted of peripheral blood. The TCR comes from a woman in her 40s with acute or convalescent COVID-19. CDR3 in DNA: TGCGCCAGCAGCCAAGAGGTCGCGGGAGGGACCACCTACGAGCAGTACTTC. Protein sequence: CASSQEVAGGTTYEQYF.